The sequence of this TCR beta chain was determined in a study of early stage breast cancer tumors. Notes on the study in general: Compared with adjacent normal breast, tumors showed around 2.7-fold denser, more clonal T cells.

The V gene lost 3 bases and the J gene lost 1 base, with 0 bases spanning the gap. Germline V gives CDR1 MNHEY, CDR2 SMNVEV (reference sequence). This CDR3 contains 11 residues. Each sample had two DNA replicates, 0.5 to 0.65 ug blood or roughly 1.4 ug tissue. The assay was immunoSEQ multiplex PCR, and TCRdb's table has in-frame clones only and misses some. The data contain approximately 5,000 clones, around 66% of them singletons. As to this clone: Its specificity is not known.

About 18-50 mg of tumor tissue was diced per sample. The J gene is TRBJ2-5, the V gene TRBV27; D call uncertain. The TCR sequence derives from a person between 50 and 60 years old with breast cancer. The sequenced material came from breast tumor tissue. The CDR3 DNA reads as TGTGCCAGCAGTTTCCAAGAGACCCAGTACTTC. It is translated as CASSFQETQYF.